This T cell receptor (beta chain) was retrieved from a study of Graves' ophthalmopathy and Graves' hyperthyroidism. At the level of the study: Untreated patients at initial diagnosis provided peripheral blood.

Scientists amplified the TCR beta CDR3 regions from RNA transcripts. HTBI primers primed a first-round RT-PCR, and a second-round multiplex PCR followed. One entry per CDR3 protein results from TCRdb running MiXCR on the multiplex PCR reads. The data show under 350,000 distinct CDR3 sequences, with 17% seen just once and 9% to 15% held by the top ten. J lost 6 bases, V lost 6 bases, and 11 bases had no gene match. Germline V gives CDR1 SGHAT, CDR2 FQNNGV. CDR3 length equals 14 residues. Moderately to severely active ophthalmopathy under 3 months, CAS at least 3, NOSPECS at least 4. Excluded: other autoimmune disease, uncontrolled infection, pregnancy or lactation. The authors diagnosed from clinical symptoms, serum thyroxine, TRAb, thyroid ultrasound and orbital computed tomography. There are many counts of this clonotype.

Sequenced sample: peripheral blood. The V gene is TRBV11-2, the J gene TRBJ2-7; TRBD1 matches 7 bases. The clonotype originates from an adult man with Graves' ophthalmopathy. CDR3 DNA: TGTGCCAGCAGGGAAACTAGGGGGCTCGGCGAGCAGTACTTC. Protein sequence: CASRETRGLGEQYF.